This is a list of T cell receptor beta chains from one sample in a study of T cells in Graves' hyperthyroidism and ophthalmopathy. TCRdb processed the multiplex PCR reads anew with MiXCR; each CDR3 protein has one entry. The sample includes over 500,000 distinct CDR3 sequences, over 45% of them seen just once. The material sequenced was peripheral blood or thyroid tissue (not recorded which). Source of these receptors: an adult woman with Graves' disease, either hyperthyroidism or ophthalmopathy (not recorded which). CDR3s include the opening cysteine and the closing phenylalanine or tryptophan. A D gene is named only where the DNA matches it firmly. Some rows have no size entry. The others give once, few or many, or a class for an expanded clone.

>TRBV2|.|TRBJ2-7|TRBD1
CASSKGQATQYF
TGTGCCAGCAGTAAGGGACAGGCTACGCAGTACTTC
>TRBV20-1|many|TRBJ2-5|.
CSAYLLGETQYF
TGCAGTGCTTATTTACTAGGAGAGACCCAGTACTTC
>TRBV5-1|few|TRBJ2-7|TRBD2
CASSLTLAGVYEQYF
TGCGCCAGCAGCTTGACTCTAGCGGGAGTCTACGAGCAGTACTTC
>TRBV29-1|few|TRBJ2-7|.
CSVKVSGAYEQYF
TGCAGCGTTAAAGTCTCGGGAGCCTACGAGCAGTACTTC
>TRBV10-3|few|TRBJ1-2|TRBD1
CAVRDRELGEDGYTF
TGTGCCGTCCGGGACAGGGAGTTGGGTGAGGATGGCTACACCTTC
>TRBV10-1|many|TRBJ1-1|.
CASSRKMGKHTEAFF
TGCGCCAGCAGTAGAAAAATGGGGAAGCACACTGAAGCTTTCTTT
>TRBV2|.|TRBJ2-7|TRBD1
CASQGTGYEQYF
TGTGCTAGCCAGGGGACAGGGTACGAGCAGTACTTC
>TRBV29-1|once|TRBJ2-7|TRBD1
CSLTDGTGGRKYF
TGCAGCTTGACGGACGGGACAGGGGGTAGGAAGTACTTC
>TRBV29-1|many|TRBJ1-3|.
CSVVAAVSGNTIYF
TGCAGCGTTGTGGCGGCGGTGTCTGGAAACACCATATATTTT
>TRBV15|many|TRBJ2-5|TRBD1
CATSRETGGDQTQYF
TGTGCCACCAGCAGAGAGACAGGGGGCGACCAGACCCAGTACTTC
>TRBV11-2|many|TRBJ1-3|.
CASSSRTDSFSGNTIYF
TGTGCCAGCAGCTCCCGTACGGACAGCTTCTCTGGAAACACCATATATTTT
>TRBV19|few|TRBJ1-2|.
CASIQGSQGYGYTF
TGTGCCTCGATACAGGGTTCCCAGGGCTATGGCTACACCTTC
>TRBV7-9|many|TRBJ2-7|TRBD2
CASSLAGVDTGQYF
TGTGCCAGCAGTTTGGCGGGAGTGGATACGGGGCAGTACTTC
>TRBV7-9|.|TRBJ2-5|.
CASSLSGTSNQPQYF
TGTGCCAGCAGCTTAAGCGGAACCTCCAACCAGCCCCAGTACTTC
>TRBV24-1|few|TRBJ2-3|.
CATSGSLADTQYF
TGTGCCACCAGTGGGAGTCTCGCAGATACGCAGTATTTT
>TRBV7-6|many|TRBJ2-2|TRBD1
CASSLAAGQGAGELFF
TGTGCCAGCAGCTTAGCGGCGGGACAGGGGGCCGGGGAGCTGTTTTTT
>TRBV7-2|.|TRBJ2-7|.
CASSLKGDPSYEQYF
TGTGCCAGCAGCTTGAAGGGGGACCCCTCCTACGAGCAGTACTTC
>TRBV20-1|many|TRBJ1-6|TRBD1
CSARRTGYNSPLHF
TGCAGTGCTAGACGGACAGGGTACAATTCACCCCTCCACTTT
>TRBV7-4|.|TRBJ2-7|.
CASSRLLVAAYEQYF
TGCGCCAGCAGCCGACTACTAGTTGCAGCTTACGAGCAGTACTTC
>TRBV19|few|TRBJ2-7|.
CASSTGREQYF
TGTGCCAGTAGTACCGGACGGGAGCAGTACTTC
>TRBV12-3/TRBV12-4|many|TRBJ1-1|.
CASSFQGGNAEAFF
TGTGCCAGCAGTTTCCAGGGTGGAAATGCTGAAGCTTTCTTT
>TRBV19|many|TRBJ1-5|.
CASSITASINQPQHF
TGTGCCAGTAGTATCACAGCTAGTATTAATCAGCCCCAGCATTTT
>TRBV7-2|few|TRBJ2-5|.
CASSLQAVQETQYF
TGTGCCAGCAGCTTACAAGCGGTTCAAGAGACCCAGTACTTC
>TRBV5-1|.|TRBJ1-1|TRBD1
CASSTRTGWGAFF
TGCGCCAGCAGCACGCGGACAGGGTGGGGAGCTTTCTTT
>TRBV29-1|.|TRBJ1-2|.
CSVRVGDLYGYTF
TGCAGCGTTCGCGTAGGGGATCTTTATGGCTACACCTTC
>TRBV28|few|TRBJ2-7|.
CASTTRGYEQYF
TGTGCCAGCACTACCAGGGGCTACGAGCAGTACTTC
>TRBV7-3|.|TRBJ2-1|TRBD2
CASSLGSGRPQFF
TGTGCCAGCAGCCTCGGTAGCGGGAGGCCACAGTTCTTC